This entry lists 31 T cell receptor beta chains sequenced from one sample in a study of persistence of HIV-infected CD4 T cells. Sequencing used immunoSEQ version 4 in survey mode. Using immunoSEQ multiplex PCR, the repertoire was profiled, and TCRdb retains in-frame clones only, with some absent. The data hold over 60,000 clones, with roughly 77% observed a single time. No antigens are known for them. Cells were stimulated with overlapping HIV-1 Gag 15-mer peptides. CD40L-negative CD69-negative CD45RO-high memory CD4+ T cells were sorted as populations depleted of antigen-responding cells. This specimen was CD4+ T cells sorted from PBMCs after roughly 18-hour stimulation, taken from a patient who received antiretroviral therapy. These receptors were obtained from an adult man with HIV who was CMV-seropositive.

This clone came up a few times. CDR3 bases: TGTGCCAGTACTGACAGGTATCTAAGAAACACTGAAGCTTTCTTT. As protein: CASTDRYLRNTEAFF. The J gene is TRBJ1-1, the V gene TRBV19; the D gene is possibly TRBD1 (6 bases). Per the germline V gene, CDR1 is LNHDA and CDR2 is SQIVND (reference sequence). The CDR3 length is 15 residues. The V end lost 7 bases, the J end lost 2 bases, and 17 bases lay between the germline ends.

V usage is TRBV18 and J usage is TRBJ2-3, with 7 bases matching TRBD2. This CDR3 has 15 residues. V was pared by 4 bases and J by 0 bases, with 4 bases of the junction left unmatched. Germline-derived CDR1 and CDR2 are KGHSH and LQKENI. This chain's CDR3 is CASSLGGDSTDTQYF. The CDR3, as DNA: TGTGCCAGCTCACTTGGGGGGGACAGCACAGATACGCAGTATTTT.

The rearrangement joins TRBV28 to TRBJ2-7; TRBD2 is a possible D gene (6 bases). Germline CDR1 reads MDHEN; CDR2 reads SYDVKM. With 1 base removed from V and 9 bases from J, the gap between germline ends came to 10 bases. The CDR3 spans 12 residues. CDR3 sequence (DNA): TGTGCCAGCAGTTTATATTCGGGGGTGCAGTACTTC. Amino acids: CASSLYSGVQYF.

The chain recombines TRBV9 with TRBJ2-3; the D gene is possibly TRBD2 (5 bases). The CDR3 loop spans 14 amino acids. V was cut by 1 base and J by 6 bases, with 12 bases left in between. Germline-derived CDR1 and CDR2 are SGDLS and YYNGEE. CDR3 sequence: CASSVSGERDTQYF. The CDR3 nucleotides read TGTGCCAGCAGCGTATCCGGGGAGCGGGATACGCAGTATTTT.

The V and J genes are TRBV28 and TRBJ1-5; no definite D call. V lost 2 bases, J lost 6 bases, and 11 bases lay in between. Germline CDR1 and CDR2: MDHEN and SYDVKM. The CDR3 contains 14 residues. The CDR3 nucleotides read TGTGCCAGCAGTTTACCCGGTGAGAGTCAGCCCCAGCATTTT. Encoded protein: CASSLPGESQPQHF.

The rearrangement uses TRBV4-1 and TRBJ1-6; D remains ambiguous. Trimming cost V 4 bases and J 3 bases, with 13 bases left between them. Germline values: CDR1 MGHRA, CDR2 YSYEKL. The CDR3 covers 16 residues. CDR3 residues: CASSPNQRVYNSPLHF. The CDR3 DNA reads as TGCGCCAGCAGCCCCAACCAAAGAGTCTATAATTCACCCCTCCACTTT.

This clone was observed a few times. The chain uses TRBV27 and TRBJ1-5, with unresolved D. From germline, CDR1 is MNHEY and CDR2 SMNVEV (reference sequence). This CDR3 is built from 11 residues. V was cut by 8 bases and J by 10 bases, with 12 bases left in between. The CDR3 DNA is TGTGCCAGCGGTAGAGGCGCCCCCCAGCATTTT. It translates to CASGRGAPQHF.

The chain links TRBV7-3 to TRBJ2-3; 8 bases line up with TRBD2. The V segment lost 2 bases and the J segment 2 bases; nucleotides outside the gene matches: 6. The CDR3 sequence is 16 residues long. Germline-derived CDR1 and CDR2 are SGHTA and FQGTGA. The CDR3 region has the DNA TGTGCCAGCAGCTTAGGACGGGGGGGAGACACAGATACGCAGTATTTT. Residues: CASSLGRGGDTDTQYF. Drawing the rest from reference TRBV7-3 and TRBJ2-3, the complete variable domain is GAGVSQTPSNKVTEKGKYVELRCDPISGHTALYWYRQSLGQGPEFLIYFQGTGAADDSGLPNDRFFAVRPEGSVSTLKIQRTERGDSAVYLCASSLGRGGDTDTQYFGPGTRLTVL.

This sequence joins TRBV27 and TRBJ2-2; D uncertain. The CDR3 extends over 16 amino acids. Germline V gene sequence: CDR1 MNHEY, CDR2 SMNVEV (reference sequence). With 3 bases removed from V and 0 bases from J, the gap between germline ends came to 11 bases. The chain's CDR3 is CASSFFDTSNTGELFF. Here the CDR3 DNA reads TGTGCCAGCAGTTTCTTCGACACCTCGAACACCGGGGAGCTGTTTTTT.

This clone came up once. The CDR3 nucleotides are TGTGCCAGCAGCGTAGGAGCGCTGAACACTGAAGCTTTCTTT. Its protein is CASSVGALNTEAFF. V usage is TRBV9 and J usage is TRBJ1-1; unclear D gene. The germline gives CDR1 SGDLS, CDR2 YYNGEE. Trimming cost V 0 bases and J 0 bases, with 6 bases left between them. The CDR3 loop spans 14 amino acids.

The chain links TRBV19 to TRBJ2-1; 8 positions agree with TRBD1. The ends lost 5 bases at V and 4 bases at J; junction bases unmatched: 16. The CDR3 is 18 residues long. Germline V CDR1 and CDR2: LNHDA, SQIVND (reference sequence). The CDR3 nucleotides are TGTGCCAGTAGTCCCCAGGGGGCGCGGCCCACTGGATACAATGAGCAGTTCTTC. It codes for CASSPQGARPTGYNEQFF.

The V and J genes are TRBV6-4 and TRBJ1-6; D possibly corresponds to TRBD1 (5 bases). Trimming took 6 bases from V and 5 from J, leaving 11 bases between them. Germline V CDR1 and CDR2: MRHNA, SNTAGT. The CDR3 sequence is 14 residues long. DNA for the CDR3: TGTGCCAGCAGCCAACAGGCCCATAATTCACCCCTCCACTTT. Amino acid sequence: CASSQQAHNSPLHF.

The chain recombines TRBV24-1 with TRBJ2-1; TRBD2 agrees at 8 bases. CDR1 and CDR2 (germline): KGHDR, SFDVKD. V lost 0 bases to trimming and J lost 4 bases; unmatched junction nucleotides: 4. The length of the CDR3 is 16 residues. In DNA form, the CDR3 reads TGTGCCACCAGTGATTTGAAGCGGGGGCCGTACAATGAGCAGTTCTTC. Amino acids: CATSDLKRGPYNEQFF.

The chain links TRBV2 to TRBJ2-3, with TRBD2 as a possible D gene (6 bases). Trimming cost V 11 bases and J 0 bases, with 12 bases left between them. CDR1 and CDR2 from the germline V gene are SNHLY and FYNNEI. The CDR3 has 13 residues. The CDR3 DNA sequence: TGTGCCGGAGGGACGTTTAGCACAGATACGCAGTATTTT. Protein product: CAGGTFSTDTQYF. The whole variable domain, filled in from reference TRBV2 and TRBJ2-3, reads EPEVTQTPSHQVTQMGQEVILRCVPISNHLYFYWYRQILGQKVEFLVSFYNNEISEKSEIFDDQFSVERPDGSNFTLKIRSTKLEDSAMYFCAGGTFSTDTQYFGPGTRLTVL.

V gene TRBV28 combines with J gene TRBJ2-6; D is perhaps TRBD2 (6 bases). V was trimmed by 1 base and J by 0 bases, leaving 13 bases between them. The CDR3 runs to 18 residues. The germline CDR1 and CDR2 sequences are MDHEN and SYDVKM. The CDR3 sequence is CASSLSRDFASGANVLTF. The CDR3 DNA reads TGTGCCAGCAGTTTATCCCGGGACTTCGCCTCTGGGGCCAACGTCCTGACTTTC.

The rearrangement uses TRBV6-4 and TRBJ2-1; unclear D gene. The CDR3 totals 13 residues. Germline CDR1 reads MRHNA; CDR2 reads SNTAGT. The ends were cut back, 6 bases at V and 7 bases at J, with 13 bases in the middle. Here the CDR3 reads CASSLNLKNEQFF. The CDR3 DNA reads as TGTGCCAGCAGCTTAAATCTCAAAAATGAGCAGTTCTTC.

This clone is classed as medium-sized (0.01 to 0.1%). The genes are TRBV19 and TRBJ2-7, with D possibly being TRBD1 or TRBD2 (7 bases each). There are 16 residues in the CDR3. V lost 4 bases, J lost 5 bases, and 21 bases lay in between. Germline V gene data show CDR1 as LNHDA and CDR2 as SQIVND (reference sequence). The CDR3, as DNA: TGTGCCAGTAGTAAAAGACAGGGAGGGCGTGCGCACGAGCAGTACTTC. Translated: CASSKRQGGRAHEQYF.

CDR3 coding DNA: TGTGCCAGTAGTATAGGGCCGGGGGTAAGACAGTTCTTC. This codes for CASSIGPGVRQFF. The rearrangement links TRBV19 to TRBJ2-1, with D possibly matching TRBD2 (6 bases). V was trimmed by 1 base and J by 13 bases, leaving 14 bases between them. Germline values: CDR1 LNHDA, CDR2 SQIVND (reference sequence). The CDR3 is 13 residues long.

This clone appeared a few times. V usage is TRBV2 and J usage is TRBJ1-1; D may be TRBD1 (6 bases). Deletions cut 4 bases from V and 1 base from J, with 19 bases between. This CDR3 comprises 17 residues. CDR1 and CDR2 (germline): SNHLY, FYNNEI. CDR3 sequence (DNA): TGTGCCAGCAGTGCCCGTCGGCCTGGACAGCCGAACACTGAAGCTTTCTTT. This translates into CASSARRPGQPNTEAFF. The complete variable domain, with remaining parts taken from reference TRBV2 and TRBJ1-1, reads EPEVTQTPSHQVTQMGQEVILRCVPISNHLYFYWYRQILGQKVEFLVSFYNNEISEKSEIFDDQFSVERPDGSNFTLKIRSTKLEDSAMYFCASSARRPGQPNTEAFFGQGTRLTVV.

This clone was recorded once. This sequence joins TRBV6-5 and TRBJ1-5; D call uncertain. From germline, CDR1 is MNHEY and CDR2 SVGAGI. V was cut by 7 bases and J by 2 bases, with 9 bases left in between. The length of the CDR3 is 13 residues. CDR3 amino acids: CASKDAGNQPQHF. CDR3 nucleotides: TGTGCCAGCAAGGACGCAGGCAATCAGCCCCAGCATTTT.

The chain is built from TRBV5-5 and TRBJ2-7; D gene unclear. CDR1 is SGHKS and CDR2 is YYEKEE in the germline V gene (reference sequence). This CDR3 is 14 amino acids long. Trimming pared 2 bases from V and 1 base from J, leaving 10 bases between. In DNA, the CDR3 is TGTGCCAGCAGCTTAGTAGAGCGATCCTACGAGCAGTACTTC. Residues: CASSLVERSYEQYF.

This rearrangement joins TRBV19 to TRBJ2-3; tentatively, D is TRBD1 (5 bases). Deletions cut 2 bases from V and 11 bases from J, with 17 bases between. The CDR3 sequence is 14 residues long. Per germline, CDR1 LNHDA and CDR2 SQIVND (reference sequence). The CDR3 spells CASSISGFGLRQYF. The CDR3, as DNA: TGTGCCAGTAGTATATCAGGGTTCGGTTTGAGGCAGTATTTT.

This chain links TRBV12-3 or TRBV12-4 with TRBJ1-6, with 8 bases identical to TRBD1. The CDR3 contains 13 residues. The ends lost 6 bases at V and 8 bases at J; junction bases unmatched: 3. CDR3 amino acids: CASRKQGDSPLHF. DNA for the CDR3: TGTGCCAGCAGGAAACAGGGGGATTCACCCCTCCACTTT.

This chain connects TRBV9 to TRBJ1-1; D ambiguous. This CDR3 comprises 16 residues. CDR1 and CDR2 from the germline V gene are SGDLS and YYNGEE. Trimming pared 0 bases from V and 4 bases from J, leaving 16 bases between. The DNA for the CDR3 is TGTGCCAGCAGCGTAGACCCCGGACTGGAGGGCACTGAAGCTTTCTTT. Its protein is CASSVDPGLEGTEAFF. Filled out from reference TRBV9 and TRBJ1-1, the complete variable domain reads DSGVTQTPKHLITATGQRVTLRCSPRSGDLSVYWYQQSLDQGLQFLIQYYNGEERAKGNILERFSAQQFPDLHSELNLSSLELGDSALYFCASSVDPGLEGTEAFFGQGTRLTVV.

This rearrangement joins TRBV18 to TRBJ1-2; TRBD1 aligns across 10 bases. The CDR3 totals 14 residues. Germline CDR1 KGHSH, CDR2 LQKENI. Losses at the gene ends were 5 bases for V and 8 bases for J; bases not matched to a gene: 8. CDR3 DNA sequence: TGTGCCAGCTCAGATCGGACAGGGGGAGAAGGCTACACCTTC. This codes for CASSDRTGGEGYTF.

The V and J genes are TRBV6-5 and TRBJ1-5, with D perhaps matching TRBD1 (6 bases). The CDR3 has 12 amino acids. V lost 6 bases and J 8 bases, leaving 11 bases between the germline ends. Looked up from germline, CDR1 is MNHEY and CDR2 is SVGAGI. The CDR3, as DNA: TGTGCCAGCAGAGGGGGTCGGGAGCCCCAGCATTTT. This encodes CASRGGREPQHF.

This clone has more than one count but fewer than ten. The genes are TRBV20-1 and TRBJ2-7; 15 nucleotides align to TRBD2. This CDR3 has 11 amino acids. Germline V gives CDR1 DFQATT, CDR2 SNEGSKA (reference sequence). In nucleotides, the CDR3 is TGCAGCGGGACTAGCGGGGGGGAGCAGTACTTC. Protein sequence: CSGTSGGEQYF.

This clone was seen just once. The rearrangement uses TRBV7-9 and TRBJ2-6; D not resolved. The CDR3 contains 18 residues. Trimming removed 3 bases at V and 0 bases at J, with 15 bases between. Germline V gene data show CDR1 as SEHNR and CDR2 as FQNEAQ (reference sequence). CDR3 bases: TGTGCCAGCAGCTTTAGGTCAACCATACCCTCTGGGGCCAACGTCCTGACTTTC. Residues: CASSFRSTIPSGANVLTF.

In this sample, this clone turned up once. This chain connects TRBV10-3 to TRBJ2-6; D might be TRBD1 (6 bases). V lost 3 bases and J 1 base, leaving 7 bases between the germline ends. The CDR3 is 15 amino acids. Germline V gene sequence: CDR1 ENHRY, CDR2 SYGVKD. The CDR3 DNA follows: TGTGCCATCAGTGAAACAGGGTCTGGGGCCAACGTCCTGACTTTC. It translates to CAISETGSGANVLTF.

The V call is TRBV6-6, the J call TRBJ2-1, with 7 bases identical to TRBD1. CDR1 MNHNY and CDR2 SVGAGI come from the germline V gene (reference sequence). The ends lost 8 bases at V and 0 bases at J; junction bases unmatched: 7. This CDR3 spans 15 amino acids. DNA for the CDR3: TGTGCCAGCGTCTCCCGGGACAGCTCCTACAATGAGCAGTTCTTC. Translated: CASVSRDSSYNEQFF.

This clone was recorded a few times. V and J are TRBV9 and TRBJ1-1; D call uncertain. Germline V lookup: CDR1 SGDLS, CDR2 YYNGEE. Trimming removed 4 bases from V and 2 bases from J, with 3 bases in between. CDR3 length: 11 residues. CDR3 loop: CASSSNTEAFF. In nucleotides, the CDR3 is TGTGCCAGCAGCAGCAACACTGAAGCTTTCTTT.